The present entry profiles one T cell receptor (beta chain) with its context. The germline CDR1 and CDR2 sequences are MNHEY and SVGAGI. There are 13 residues in the CDR3. V trimming: 6 bases; J trimming: 8 bases; junction bases outside the gene matches: 7. Data came from immunoSEQ multiplex PCR; TCRdb stores just in-frame clones and leaves some out. The sample holds roughly 200,000 clones, around 87% seen once. Among Cohort 3 donors, those recovered had two negative PCRs, clearance, or symptom resolution. The entry originates in a study of blood T cell repertoires in COVID-19. Input material: PBMCs or T cells enriched from blood (not recorded which). The chain is built from TRBV6-5 and TRBJ1-2; 9 bases are shared with TRBD1. The TCR was taken from a woman in her 30s who had recovered from COVID-19. The CDR3 loop reads CASRNRGRGGYTF. CDR3 sequence (DNA): TGTGCCAGCAGAAACAGGGGGCGAGGAGGCTACACCTTC.